The T cell receptor beta chain described here comes from a study of blood T cell repertoires in COVID-19. Looking at the study overall: The samples span acute and convalescent COVID-19 from the United States, Italy and Spain. Nucleic acid was either cDNA or gDNA, and it came from T cells, B-cell-depleted T cells, or PBMCs.

The length of the CDR3 is 11 residues. Looked up from germline, CDR1 is SGHRS and CDR2 is YFSETQ. Trimming pared 4 bases from V and 7 bases from J, leaving 8 bases between. Study processing details: Amplification of reference gene primers was used by the study to estimate nucleated cell counts. Assay: immunoSEQ multiplex PCR; the TCRdb copy retains only in-frame clones and omits some. For V, J and clone size, that table is used; D and trimming come from the DNA. The sample lists approximately 100,000 clones; around 84% were seen once. The chain combines TRBV5-1 with TRBJ2-5, with no clear D. The sequenced sample consisted of peripheral blood. The receptor was derived from a human donor in a cohort sampled during active COVID-19. This CDR3 is CASSQEGTQYF. CDR3 bases: TGCGCCAGCAGCCAGGAAGGGACCCAGTACTTC.